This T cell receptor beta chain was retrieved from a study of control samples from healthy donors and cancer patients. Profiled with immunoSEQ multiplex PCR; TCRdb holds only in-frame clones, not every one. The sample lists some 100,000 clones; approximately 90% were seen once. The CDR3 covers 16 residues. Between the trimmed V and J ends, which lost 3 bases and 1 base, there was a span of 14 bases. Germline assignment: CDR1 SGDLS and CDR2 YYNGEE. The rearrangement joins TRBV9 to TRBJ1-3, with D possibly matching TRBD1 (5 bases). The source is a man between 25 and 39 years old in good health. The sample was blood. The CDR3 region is CASSGDGVASGNTIYF. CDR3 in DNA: TGTGCCAGCAGCGGGGACGGAGTGGCGTCTGGAAACACCATATATTTT.